These 18 T cell receptor beta chains were sequenced from one sample in a study of cytomegalovirus exposure and HLA in healthy donors. Generated by immunoSEQ multiplex PCR, the TCRdb table keeps only in-frame clones and is missing some. The table records approximately 110,000 clones, approximately 94% of them present only once. Sequenced sample: PBMCs. The receptors derive from a woman aged 18 to 35 in good health and CMV-seronegative.

The V call is TRBV7-3, the J call TRBJ1-2; 7 nucleotides match TRBD1. V shed 2 bases, J shed 3 bases, and the junction held 6 bases outside the gene matches. The CDR3 consists of 15 residues. Germline V gene sequence: CDR1 SGHTA, CDR2 FQGTGA. The CDR3 DNA follows: TGTGCCAGCAGCTTATCGGGGGGGACAGACTATGGCTACACCTTC. Translation: CASSLSGGTDYGYTF. Drawing the rest from reference TRBV7-3 and TRBJ1-2, the complete variable domain is GAGVSQTPSNKVTEKGKYVELRCDPISGHTALYWYRQSLGQGPEFLIYFQGTGAADDSGLPNDRFFAVRPEGSVSTLKIQRTERGDSAVYLCASSLSGGTDYGYTFGSGTRLTVV.

This clone was picked up one time. The chain recombines TRBV5-4 with TRBJ2-3, with D possibly being TRBD2 (7 bases). Germline CDR1 SGHNT, CDR2 YYREEE (reference sequence). This CDR3 is built from 15 residues. V was shortened by 7 bases and J by 4 bases, with 19 bases between the two germline ends. CDR3 nucleotide sequence: TGTGCCAGCGGAAACAGGGAGGGGTATTCAGATACGCAGTATTTT. Encoded protein: CASGNREGYSDTQYF. The complete variable domain, with remaining parts taken from reference TRBV5-4 and TRBJ2-3, reads ETGVTQSPTHLIKTRGQQVTLRCSSQSGHNTVSWYQQALGQGPQFIFQYYREEENGRGNFPPRFSGLQFPNYSSELNVNALELDDSALYLCASGNREGYSDTQYFGPGTRLTVL.

The rearrangement uses TRBV6-1 and TRBJ2-1; 7 bases match TRBD2. The CDR3 is 16 amino acids. CDR1 MNHNS and CDR2 SASEGT come from the germline V gene. V lost 0 bases, J lost 3 bases, and 5 bases stayed unmatched. Here the CDR3 reads CASSEAGGRDYNEQFF. The CDR3 coding sequence is TGTGCCAGCAGTGAAGCGGGCGGGAGAGACTACAATGAGCAGTTCTTC.

The chain is built from TRBV30 and TRBJ2-1, with D hard to call. The germline V gene has CDR1 GTSNPN and CDR2 SVGIG (reference sequence). This CDR3 region has 11 residues. V lost 2 bases to trimming and J lost 13 bases, with 12 bases between them. CDR3 amino acids: CAWSTNRLQFF. CDR3 nucleotide sequence: TGTGCCTGGAGTACTAACCGACTCCAGTTCTTC. Full variable domain (rest looked up from reference TRBV30 and TRBJ2-1): SQTIHQWPATLVQPVGSPLSLECTVEGTSNPNLYWYRQAAGRGLQLLFYSVGIGQISSEVPQNLSASRPQDRQFILSSKKLLLSDSGFYLCAWSTNRLQFFGPGTRLTVL.

V gene TRBV18 combines with J gene TRBJ1-2, with TRBD1 identical over 7 bases. Germline loops: CDR1 KGHSH, CDR2 LQKENI. The ends lost 8 bases at V and 1 base at J; junction bases unmatched: 4. The CDR3 consists of 13 residues. The CDR3 spells CASVGQINYGYTF. The DNA of the CDR3 is TGTGCCAGCGTGGGACAGATTAACTATGGCTACACCTTC.

The chain combines TRBV28 with TRBJ1-4; 8 bases line up with TRBD1. The CDR3 contains 15 residues. Germline V gene lookup returns CDR1 MDHEN and CDR2 SYDVKM. Trimming took 11 bases from V and 0 from J; bases not matched to a gene: 8. In nucleotides, the CDR3 is TGTGCCTCCCGGGACAGGTTTGCAACTAATGAAAAACTGTTTTTT. Translated: CASRDRFATNEKLFF. Supplemented by reference TRBV28 and TRBJ1-4, the full variable domain reads DVKVTQSSRYLVKRTGEKVFLECVQDMDHENMFWYRQDPGLGLRLIYFSYDVKMKEKGDIPEGYSVSREKKERFSLILESASTNQTSMYLCASRDRFATNEKLFFGSGTQLSVL.

CDR3 sequence (DNA): TGTGCCAGCAGTCCGGGACAGAGGAACACTGAAGCTTTCTTT. Translation gives CASSPGQRNTEAFF. The chain employs TRBV28 and TRBJ1-1; TRBD1 aligns across 7 bases. The CDR3 has 14 residues. Germline V gives CDR1 MDHEN, CDR2 SYDVKM. V lost 5 bases, J lost 1 base, and 4 bases stayed unmatched.

The chain is built from TRBV9 and TRBJ1-5; 9 bases are a match to TRBD1. From germline, CDR1 is SGDLS and CDR2 YYNGEE. The V and J ends lost 0 bases and 6 bases, in that order; junction bases with no gene match: 7. The CDR3 sequence is 16 residues long. CDR3 region: CASSVERDRAGQPQHF. The CDR3 DNA is TGTGCCAGCAGCGTAGAAAGGGACAGGGCTGGTCAGCCCCAGCATTTT.

Here the CDR3 reads CASSDSRSVNEQFF. CDR3 sequence (DNA): TGTGCCAGCAGTGACTCTAGATCTGTCAATGAGCAGTTCTTC. The V call is TRBV25-1, the J call TRBJ2-1; D is unclear. Germline CDR1 is MGHDK and CDR2 is SYGVNS. The V end lost 3 bases, the J end lost 6 bases, and 12 bases lay between the germline ends. CDR3 length: 14 amino acids.

This clone was detected once. Here the CDR3 reads CASTPREVNEKLFF. CDR3 coding DNA: TGTGCCAGTACCCCCCGGGAGGTTAATGAAAAACTGTTTTTT. V gene TRBV19 combines with J gene TRBJ1-4; D unclear. Germline V gives CDR1 LNHDA, CDR2 SQIVND (reference sequence). The CDR3 is 14 amino acids. Trimming removed 7 bases from V and 4 bases from J, with 13 bases in between.

In its sample, this clone was seen once. The chain links TRBV10-3 to TRBJ2-1; 13 nucleotides line up with TRBD2. In germline, CDR1 is ENHRY, CDR2 SYGVKD. This CDR3 contains 15 residues. V shed 4 bases, J shed 5 bases, and the junction held 2 bases outside the gene matches. The DNA of the CDR3 is TGTGCCATCAGTGTGGGGACTAGCGGGAACAATGAGCAGTTCTTC. As protein: CAISVGTSGNNEQFF.

The V gene is TRBV19, the J gene TRBJ1-2; 9 nucleotides align to TRBD1. The CDR3 contains 14 residues. Per germline, CDR1 LNHDA and CDR2 SQIVND (reference sequence). The junction had 5 bases not matched to a gene; V was cut back by 5 bases and J by 4 bases. CDR3 nucleotide sequence: TGTGCCAGTAGTTCGGGACAGGGTATCTATGGCTACACCTTC. The encoded protein is CASSSGQGIYGYTF.

The rearrangement uses TRBV19 and TRBJ2-1, with 9 bases matching TRBD1. V was clipped by 5 bases and J by 4 bases; unmatched bases: 6. Germline V gives CDR1 LNHDA, CDR2 SQIVND (reference sequence). The CDR3 spans 15 residues. CDR3 nucleotides: TGTGCCAGTAGTCCTCCGGGACAGGGTTACAATGAGCAGTTCTTC. It codes for CASSPPGQGYNEQFF.

V usage is TRBV5-1 and J usage is TRBJ2-2; 8 positions match TRBD2. This CDR3 is 16 amino acids long. Germline V gives CDR1 SGHRS, CDR2 YFSETQ. V was pared by 3 bases and J by 3 bases, with 7 bases of the junction left unmatched. The CDR3 sequence: CASSWRGLGDTGELFF. The CDR3 DNA reads as TGCGCCAGCAGCTGGAGGGGACTAGGGGACACCGGGGAGCTGTTTTTT.

This chain links TRBV5-4 with TRBJ1-2, with a weak D call TRBD1 (5 bases). Trimming removed 3 bases from V and 5 bases from J, with 14 bases in between. CDR1 is SGHNT and CDR2 is YYREEE in the germline V gene (reference sequence). The CDR3 extends over 14 amino acids. This CDR3 is CASSWSEGQYGYTF. The CDR3 nucleotides are TGTGCCAGCAGCTGGTCGGAGGGGCAATATGGCTACACCTTC.

The chain carries TRBV6-6 and TRBJ1-2; D is unclear. Germline V gives CDR1 MNHNY, CDR2 SVGAGI (reference sequence). V was clipped by 6 bases and J by 8 bases, with 19 bases between them. This CDR3 contains 14 residues. The chain's CDR3 is CASSLRSGLPGYTF. CDR3 DNA sequence: TGTGCCAGCAGCCTAAGGTCTGGGCTCCCGGGCTACACCTTC.

The genes are TRBV6-5 and TRBJ2-7, with a possible D match to TRBD1 (6 bases). This CDR3 has 15 residues. V was cut by 6 bases and J by 4 bases, with 19 bases left in between. Germline loops: CDR1 MNHEY, CDR2 SVGAGI. CDR3 DNA: TGTGCCAGCAGGATTGGGAATTACGGACAGTACGAGCAGTACTTC. This gives the protein CASRIGNYGQYEQYF.

The chain carries TRBV7-2 and TRBJ2-7; the D gene is possibly TRBD1 (6 bases). There are 14 residues in the CDR3. CDR1 SGHTA and CDR2 FQGNSA come from the germline V gene. Trimming left V 2 bases short and J 2 bases short, with 10 bases between. CDR3 sequence reads: CASSLIGQTYEQYF. DNA for the CDR3: TGTGCCAGCAGCTTAATTGGACAGACCTACGAGCAGTACTTC.